The 22 T cell receptor beta chains in this list originate from one sample, sequenced in a study of T cell repertoires in cytomegalovirus infection (dated by TCRdb to between 2018 and 2020). The sequencer was an Illumina HiSeq 1500. TCRdb took the public reads, trimmed them with fastp at Q25, ran MiXCR for clone calling and kept in-frame beta chains. Merged by CDR3 protein, the rows form single entries marked with the most common genes and DNA. The sample contains some 77,000 distinct CDR3 sequences, roughly 3.7% of them found a single time. Of the sample, approximately 5% is held by the ten largest clones. Sequencing was performed on PBMCs. These receptors were obtained from a human donor in good health (CMV status not recorded). Some clones in this sample may be carry-over from other donors' samples.

This clonotype appeared many times. The V and J genes are TRBV18 and TRBJ2-7; 10 bases map to TRBD2. V lost 8 bases to trimming and J lost 3 bases; unmatched junction nucleotides: 10. Per germline, CDR1 KGHSH and CDR2 LQKENI. The CDR3 spans 15 residues. The CDR3 sequence is CASTHLPSGSYEQYF. In nucleotides, the CDR3 is TGTGCCAGCACCCACCTTCCTAGCGGGAGCTACGAGCAGTACTTC. Looking up the rest from reference TRBV18 and TRBJ2-7 gives the full variable domain: NAGVMQNPRHLVRRRGQEARLRCSPMKGHSHVYWYRQLPEEGLKFMVYLQKENIIDESGMPKERFSAEFPKEGPSILRIQQVVRGDSAAYFCASTHLPSGSYEQYFGPGTRLTVT.

This clonotype showed up many times. The chain couples TRBV6-1 to TRBJ1-5, with a possible D match to TRBD1 (6 bases). Trimming took 4 bases from V and 5 from J, leaving 15 bases between them. Germline V gene sequence: CDR1 MNHNS, CDR2 SASEGT. The length of the CDR3 is 15 residues. The CDR3 reads CASSAARGYHQPQHF. CDR3 DNA: TGTGCCAGCAGTGCGGCCAGGGGATACCATCAGCCCCAGCATTTT.

This clonotype was found many times. The gene calls are TRBV12-3 or TRBV12-4 and TRBJ1-5, with no clear D. The length of the CDR3 is 14 residues. Trimming removed 2 bases at V and 4 bases at J, with 9 bases between. CDR3 nucleotide sequence: TGTGCCAGCAGTTTATCAGGAGCTAATCAGCCCCAGCATTTT. Amino acids: CASSLSGANQPQHF.

There are many counts of this clonotype. This chain links TRBV2 with TRBJ2-1; a weak D match, TRBD1 (6 bases). Between the trimmed V and J ends, which lost 11 bases and 8 bases, there was a span of 22 bases. Looked up from germline, CDR1 is SNHLY and CDR2 is FYNNEI. The CDR3 runs to 14 residues. The chain's CDR3 is CACTDRSSSDEQFF. The CDR3 DNA reads TGTGCCTGTACGGACAGATCGTCTTCCGATGAGCAGTTCTTC.

The sample holds many counts of this clonotype. The chain links TRBV28 to TRBJ1-5, with a possible D match to TRBD1 (6 bases). Germline V gene lookup returns CDR1 MDHEN and CDR2 SYDVKM. The CDR3 covers 18 residues. V lost 7 bases and J 0 bases, leaving 22 bases between the germline ends. The CDR3 loop reads CASTPYRVDIVSNQPQHF. The CDR3 DNA reads as TGTGCCAGCACCCCGTACAGGGTTGATATTGTTAGCAATCAGCCCCAGCATTTT.

This clonotype was detected many times. The V gene is TRBV20-1, the J gene TRBJ1-2, with D perhaps TRBD1 (6 bases). Germline V gives CDR1 DFQATT, CDR2 SNEGSKA (reference sequence). CDR3 length: 13 amino acids. Trimming stripped 0 bases from V and 3 bases from J, with 8 bases between. The CDR3 coding sequence is TGCAGTGCTAGAGAGGGACACGACTATGGCTACACCTTC. Residues: CSAREGHDYGYTF.

This clonotype was recorded at least ten times. The gene calls are TRBV4-3 and TRBJ2-6; 8 nucleotides agree with TRBD1. CDR3 length: 17 amino acids. Losses at the gene ends were 0 bases for V and 2 bases for J; bases not matched to a gene: 3. CDR1 LGHNA and CDR2 YSLEER come from the germline V gene. The CDR3 DNA is TGCGCCAGCAGCCAAGAATCGGACAGGGCTGGGGCCAACGTCCTGACTTTC. As protein: CASSQESDRAGANVLTF.

In this sample, this clonotype turned up many times. The rearrangement uses TRBV6-2 or TRBV6-3 and TRBJ1-1; D gene uncertain. With 7 bases removed from V and 2 bases from J, the gap between germline ends came to 11 bases. CDR3 length equals 13 residues. Germline assignment: CDR1 MNHEY and CDR2 SVGEGT. The CDR3 DNA follows: TGTGCCAGCACCTTCGGGCTTAACACTGAAGCTTTCTTT. It codes for CASTFGLNTEAFF.

In its sample, this clonotype was seen many times. The chain uses TRBV7-9 and TRBJ2-7; 10 nucleotides line up with TRBD1. The J segment lost 2 bases and the V segment lost 5 bases, leaving 0 bases of the junction unmatched. The CDR3 length is 13 residues. Germline CDR1 SEHNR, CDR2 FQNEAQ (reference sequence). DNA for the CDR3: TGTGCCAGCAGCGGACAGGGGGCCTACGAGCAGTACTTC. This codes for CASSGQGAYEQYF.

This clonotype has a count of ten or more. The chain couples TRBV20-1 to TRBJ1-5; 9 nucleotides align to TRBD1. This CDR3 region has 14 residues. Losses at the gene ends were 5 bases for V and 5 bases for J; bases not matched to a gene: 7. Germline V gene data show CDR1 as DFQATT and CDR2 as SNEGSKA (reference sequence). Here the CDR3 reads CSAGTGGTDQPQHF. CDR3 nucleotides: TGCAGTGCTGGTACAGGGGGCACCGATCAGCCCCAGCATTTT.

This clonotype has at least ten counts. The chain carries TRBV4-3 and TRBJ1-1, with unresolved D. The CDR3 loop spans 15 amino acids. Trimming shortened V by 5 bases and J by 5 bases, and 18 bases separated the two germline ends. The germline gives CDR1 LGHNA, CDR2 YSLEER. The CDR3 protein is CASSKILKGDTEAFF. The CDR3 nucleotides are TGCGCCAGCAGCAAGATACTAAAGGGAGATACTGAAGCTTTCTTT.

This clonotype was recorded many times. This chain joins TRBV7-8 and TRBJ2-1; 9 positions agree with TRBD2. The CDR3 extends over 18 amino acids. From germline, CDR1 is SGHVS and CDR2 FQNEAQ. The junction had 19 bases not matched to a gene; V was cut back by 10 bases and J by 3 bases. CDR3 coding DNA: TGTGCCATCGGGGGCAGGGGAAGGCTTAGCGGGGGCTACAATGAGCAGTTCTTC. Amino acids: CAIGGRGRLSGGYNEQFF.

This clonotype was recorded at least ten times. The chain combines TRBV7-9 with TRBJ1-2; D remains ambiguous. Trimming took off 0 bases at V and 1 base at J, with 9 bases between the two ends. The CDR3 sequence is 15 residues long. The germline CDR1 and CDR2 sequences are SEHNR and FQNEAQ (reference sequence). The CDR3 DNA is TGTGCCAGCAGCTTAGCGTGGCCGAATAACTATGGCTACACCTTC. This translates into CASSLAWPNNYGYTF.

Ten or more counts support this clonotype. This chain connects TRBV7-8 to TRBJ2-1; 7 bases match TRBD1. The V gene end was trimmed by 3 bases and the J gene end by 13 bases; junction bases not matched to a gene: 9. This CDR3 comprises 13 residues. Germline V CDR1 and CDR2: SGHVS, FQNEAQ. The CDR3 DNA sequence: TGTGCCAGCAGCTTTGGGACAGCGAGCAATCAGTTCTTC. Amino acids: CASSFGTASNQFF.

This clonotype was found many times. The V gene is TRBV4-1, the J gene TRBJ2-1; TRBD1 aligns across 10 bases. V shed 2 bases, J shed 7 bases, and the junction held 8 bases outside the gene matches. The CDR3 sequence is 16 residues long. CDR1 MGHRA and CDR2 YSYEKL come from the germline V gene. The CDR3 nucleotides read TGCGCCAGCAGCCAACCTAGACAGGGGGCTTCGAATGAGCAGTTCTTC. Its protein product is CASSQPRQGASNEQFF.

J is TRBJ2-3 and V is TRBV5-6, with D perhaps TRBD1 (6 bases). Trimming removed 4 bases from V and 3 bases from J, with 9 bases in between. CDR3 length equals 13 residues. The germline V gene has CDR1 SGHDT and CDR2 YYEEEE. CDR3 protein: CASSTQGTDTQYF. CDR3 in DNA: TGTGCCAGCAGCACCCAGGGGACAGATACGCAGTATTTT. Looking up the rest from reference TRBV5-6 and TRBJ2-3 gives the full variable domain: DAGVTQSPTHLIKTRGQQVTLRCSPKSGHDTVSWYQQALGQGPQFIFQYYEEEERQRGNFPDRFSGHQFPNYSSELNVNALLLGDSALYLCASSTQGTDTQYFGPGTRLTVL.

This clonotype came up many times. The gene calls are TRBV10-3 and TRBJ2-5; D call uncertain. Deletions cut 10 bases from V and 5 bases from J, with 23 bases between. This CDR3 comprises 15 residues. The germline CDR1 and CDR2 sequences are ENHRY and SYGVKD. CDR3 sequence (DNA): TGTGCCACCGGCGAACCCGCGAGACGTAGCGAGACCCAGTACTTC. It translates to CATGEPARRSETQYF.

Many counts were recorded for this clonotype. This rearrangement joins TRBV19 to TRBJ1-1; no definite D call. This CDR3 region has 13 residues. Germline CDR1 reads LNHDA; CDR2 reads SQIVND (reference sequence). The V and J ends lost 5 bases and 5 bases respectively, with 12 bases between them. Here the CDR3 reads CASSQQRGTEAFF. CDR3 coding DNA: TGTGCCAGTAGTCAACAACGGGGAACTGAAGCTTTCTTT.

This clonotype has ten or more counts. The chain recombines TRBV4-3 with TRBJ2-3, with 10 bases identical to TRBD2. After removal of 0 bases from V and 3 bases from J, the junction contained 3 bases not matched to a gene. Germline V gene lookup returns CDR1 LGHNA and CDR2 YSLEER. This CDR3 is 16 amino acids long. CDR3 residues: CASSQETSGWTDTQYF. The CDR3 DNA is TGCGCCAGCAGCCAAGAGACTAGCGGGTGGACAGATACGCAGTATTTT.

This clonotype was seen ten or more times. The chain uses TRBV5-4 and TRBJ2-3; D gene uncertain. V lost 7 bases and J 2 bases, leaving 17 bases between the germline ends. This CDR3 is 15 amino acids long. Germline CDR1 SGHNT, CDR2 YYREEE (reference sequence). The CDR3 nucleotides read TGTGCCAGCGCTCCCCAAGATACAAACACAGATACGCAGTATTTT. Its protein product is CASAPQDTNTDTQYF.

This clonotype was counted at least ten times. CDR3 residues: CASSLEGTGRVNEQYF. The CDR3 DNA follows: TGTGCCAGCAGCTTAGAAGGGACAGGCCGTGTGAACGAGCAGTACTTC. The gene calls are TRBV7-6 and TRBJ2-7; 8 bases match TRBD1. Germline CDR1 reads SGHVS; CDR2 reads FNYEAQ. Trimming cost V 1 base and J 5 bases; bases outside gene matches: 10. CDR3 length: 16 amino acids.

The chain uses TRBV6-1 and TRBJ1-2; no firm D call. This CDR3 comprises 12 residues. CDR1 is MNHNS and CDR2 is SASEGT in the germline V gene. The V end lost 2 bases, the J end lost 14 bases, and 15 bases lay between the germline ends. The CDR3 reads CASSEPGRPATF. In DNA form, the CDR3 reads TGTGCCAGCAGTGAACCGGGCAGGCCGGCAACCTTC.